This T cell receptor beta chain was documented in a study of response to subunit inactivated influenza vaccine. Points from the study as a whole: Authors suggested each seasonal influenza vaccination recruits few new T cells.

To note about this clonotype: What it binds is not known.

Trimming pared 0 bases from V and 4 bases from J, leaving 10 bases between. Germline CDR1 SGHRS, CDR2 YFSETQ. The CDR3 extends over 14 amino acids. TCRdb re-called the RT-PCR reads with MiXCR, one entry per CDR3 protein. The sample includes around 250,000 distinct CDR3 sequences, less than 15% of them seen just once. Sequences were derived from non-naive T cells sorted from PBMCs, sampled 14 days before vaccination. This receptor was taken from a man aged 45-60 years who received an inactivated influenza vaccine. V and J are TRBV5-1 and TRBJ1-2; D is unresolved. Written as DNA, the CDR3 is TGCGCCAGCAGCTTGGAATCGGCAGCCTATGGCTACACCTTC. Translating it yields CASSLESAAYGYTF.